A selection of T cell receptor beta chains follows, all from one sample in a study of blood T cell repertoires in COVID-19. TCRdb's copy holds only in-frame clones and misses some; the assay was immunoSEQ multiplex PCR. This sample has under 200,000 clones, with 65% to 90% found just once. The sequencing input was peripheral blood. The receptors shown here come from a human donor in a cohort sampled during active COVID-19. The CDR3 runs from the conserved cysteine through the conserved F or W. Each record gives: V gene, J gene, D gene, CDR3 DNA, CDR3 protein. The D gene is left open where the match is weak.

TRBV5-8	TRBJ2-5	-	TGTGCCAGCAGCTTGTCGGGACACAAAGAGACCCAGTACTTC	CASSLSGHKETQYF
TRBV5-4	TRBJ2-7	TRBD1	TGTGCCAGCAGCTCGGGACAGGGGAACTCCTACGAGCAGTACTTC	CASSSGQGNSYEQYF
TRBV11-2	TRBJ2-1	TRBD1	TGTGCCAGCAGACCTATCCGGGACAGCCTTCGAGTAGAGCAGTTCTTC	CASRPIRDSLRVEQFF
TRBV7-9	TRBJ1-1	-	TGTGCCAGCAGTCCCCCGGAGGGGAGCACTGAAGCTTTCTTT	CASSPPEGSTEAFF
TRBV5-4	TRBJ2-3	TRBD1	TGTGCCAGCAGAAAGGACAGGGGTAGAGATACGCAGTATTTT	CASRKDRGRDTQYF
TRBV7-9	TRBJ1-3	-	TGTGCCAGCAGCTTAGAACGGTTGGGAAACACCATATATTTT	CASSLERLGNTIYF
TRBV12-3/TRBV12-4	TRBJ2-7	-	TGTGCCAGCAGTTTCGCCGGGACCTACGAGCAGTACTTC	CASSFAGTYEQYF
TRBV28	TRBJ2-7	TRBD2	TGTGCCAGCAGTCCTCGACTAGCGGGAATCCACGAGCAGTACTTC	CASSPRLAGIHEQYF
TRBV5-1	TRBJ1-5	TRBD1	TGCGCCAGCAGCTTGACCGGGACAGGCAATCAGCCCCAGCATTTT	CASSLTGTGNQPQHF
TRBV27	TRBJ1-5	TRBD1	TGTGCCAGCAGTCCCATGACAGGGGGACAGCCCCAGCATTTT	CASSPMTGGQPQHF
TRBV6-2/TRBV6-3	TRBJ2-5	-	TGTGCCAGCAGTTACGTTGGGCTAGAGGGGACCCAGTACTTC	CASSYVGLEGTQYF
TRBV7-2	TRBJ1-2	TRBD1	TGTGCCAGCAGATTTACAGGGGGAGGCTACACCTTC	CASRFTGGGYTF
TRBV19	TRBJ2-7	TRBD2	TGTGCCAGTAGTATGGTAGGGACTATAAGCTCCTACGAGCAGTACTTC	CASSMVGTISSYEQYF
TRBV24-1	TRBJ2-5	-	TGTGCCCCCCCTCCAGGCAGGGGAAAAGAGACCCAGTACTTC	CAPPPGRGKETQYF
TRBV28	TRBJ1-6	TRBD1	TGTGCCAGCAGTACACCGACAGGGGAATCCTATAATTCACCCCTCCACTTT	CASSTPTGESYNSPLHF
TRBV5-1	TRBJ1-2	-	TGCGCCAGCAGCCGTGAGGGGGGGCGAGGTGGCTACACCTTC	CASSREGGRGGYTF
TRBV7-2	TRBJ2-7	TRBD1	TGTGCCAGCAGCTTAGGGACAGGGCCCTACGAGCAGTACTTC	CASSLGTGPYEQYF
TRBV5-4	TRBJ1-3	TRBD1	TGTGCCAGCAGCCGACAGGGACGGACGGGAAACACCATATATTTT	CASSRQGRTGNTIYF
TRBV6-4	TRBJ1-3	TRBD1	TGTGCCAGCAGTCCCGGACAGGGGGCGCGTGCCATATATTTT	CASSPGQGARAIYF
TRBV5-5	TRBJ2-7	-	TGTGCCAGCAGCTTGGTGGCAGGGGCCTACGAGCAGTACTTC	CASSLVAGAYEQYF
TRBV2	TRBJ2-6	-	TGTGCCAGCAGTGAAGGGGCTTGGGGCAAGGGGGCCAACGTCCTGACTTTC	CASSEGAWGKGANVLTF
TRBV10-3	TRBJ1-5	-	TGTGCCATCAGTGAGTCGACGGTACAGACTAGCAATCAGCCCCAGCATTTT	CAISESTVQTSNQPQHF
TRBV11-2	TRBJ1-5	-	TGTGCCAGCAGCAAGACAACAGGGCAGAGCAATCAGCCCCAGCATTTT	CASSKTTGQSNQPQHF
TRBV25-1	TRBJ1-3	-	TGTGCCAGCAGTGATACGTACGGTAGCTCTGGAAACACCATATATTTT	CASSDTYGSSGNTIYF